The 20 T cell receptor beta chains below come from one sample, sequenced in a study of control samples from healthy donors and cancer patients. The protocol was immunoSEQ multiplex PCR, while the TCRdb copy is restricted to in-frame clones and leaves out a portion. The sample carries approximately 76,000 clones, roughly 82% recorded once. Material for sequencing was PBMCs. These receptors were taken from a man between 60 and 70 years old with head and neck cancer.

This rearrangement joins TRBV6-4 to TRBJ1-2; 10 positions match TRBD1. The V and J ends lost 0 bases and 1 base, in that order; junction bases with no gene match: 14. CDR1 is MRHNA, CDR2 SNTAGT, per germline. This CDR3 has 20 amino acids. The CDR3: CASSDSKGMGQGRRNYGYTF. DNA of the CDR3: TGTGCCAGCAGTGACTCGAAAGGTATGGGACAGGGGCGGCGTAACTATGGCTACACCTTC.

The chain joins TRBV5-1 to TRBJ2-7; D is perhaps TRBD1 (6 bases). Trimming pared 0 bases from V and 3 bases from J, leaving 19 bases between. In germline, CDR1 is SGHRS, CDR2 YFSETQ. The CDR3 covers 17 residues. The CDR3 bases are TGCGCCAGCAGCTTGGCCGGGCCGGACAGTGCTAACTACGAGCAGTACTTC. Translation gives CASSLAGPDSANYEQYF.

The gene calls are TRBV7-6 and TRBJ2-7; 11 nucleotides align to TRBD2. The CDR3 is 16 amino acids. The germline V gene encodes CDR1 SGHVS and CDR2 FNYEAQ. The trim removed 1 base at V and 2 bases at J, leaving 4 bases unmatched. CDR3: CASSLGDSGRAYEQYF. The CDR3, as DNA: TGTGCCAGCAGCTTAGGAGATAGCGGGAGGGCCTACGAGCAGTACTTC.

The V call is TRBV5-4, the J call TRBJ1-1; D gene uncertain. The length of the CDR3 is 15 residues. Trimming pared 1 base from V and 4 bases from J, leaving 14 bases between. Germline CDR1 reads SGHNT; CDR2 reads YYREEE (reference sequence). The CDR3 is CASSLNTPPATEAFF. The CDR3 nucleotides are TGTGCCAGCAGCTTGAACACCCCCCCGGCCACTGAAGCTTTCTTT.

V is TRBV6-5 and J is TRBJ1-6, with TRBD1 identical over 7 bases. There are 15 residues in the CDR3. Looked up from germline, CDR1 is MNHEY and CDR2 is SVGAGI. J gave up 10 bases and V 2 bases, and 8 bases lay outside the gene matches. For the CDR3, the DNA is TGTGCCAGCAGTTACACAAGACAGGGCGGGTCACCCCTCCACTTT. This sequence encodes CASSYTRQGGSPLHF.

V is TRBV5-1 and J is TRBJ2-4, with a tentative D call TRBD2 (5 bases). The CDR3 is made up of 14 amino acids. V was clipped by 0 bases and J by 1 base, with 5 bases between them. In germline, CDR1 is SGHRS, CDR2 YFSETQ. The chain's CDR3 is CASSLGEAKNIQYF. The CDR3 region has the DNA TGCGCCAGCAGCTTGGGGGAGGCCAAAAACATTCAGTACTTC.

This rearrangement joins TRBV12-3 or TRBV12-4 to TRBJ2-1; D gene ambiguous. The CDR3 length is 12 residues. Trimming cost V 3 bases and J 7 bases, with 7 bases left between them. CDR3 sequence reads: CASSFSLNEQFF. The DNA for the CDR3 is TGTGCCAGCAGTTTCAGTCTAAATGAGCAGTTCTTC.

This clone was observed a single time. This chain links TRBV2 with TRBJ1-1, with D perhaps TRBD1 (6 bases). Germline CDR1 reads SNHLY; CDR2 reads FYNNEI. This CDR3 contains 13 residues. Trimming removed 8 bases at V and 5 bases at J, with 15 bases between. The CDR3 loop is CASARGLGTEAFF. DNA for the CDR3: TGTGCCAGCGCCAGGGGTTTGGGGACTGAAGCTTTCTTT. Complete variable domain (other parts from reference TRBV2 and TRBJ1-1): EPEVTQTPSHQVTQMGQEVILRCVPISNHLYFYWYRQILGQKVEFLVSFYNNEISEKSEIFDDQFSVERPDGSNFTLKIRSTKLEDSAMYFCASARGLGTEAFFGQGTRLTVV.

This clone was observed a few times. The rearrangement uses TRBV20-1 and TRBJ1-1; D not resolved. Looked up from germline, CDR1 is DFQATT and CDR2 is SNEGSKA (reference sequence). The CDR3 has 10 residues. V gave up 6 bases and J gave up 8 bases, with 10 bases separating them. CDR3 sequence: CSAGPAEAFF. In DNA form, the CDR3 reads TGCAGTGCCGGACCTGCGGAAGCTTTCTTT.

The chain is built from TRBV19 and TRBJ2-1; 10 bases map to TRBD2. V was clipped by 3 bases and J by 9 bases; unmatched bases: 8. This CDR3 is 15 amino acids long. Germline CDR1 LNHDA, CDR2 SQIVND (reference sequence). The CDR3 region has the DNA TGTGCCAGTAGTATGGTAGCGGGAGGCCGGGGTGAGCAGTTCTTC. Protein sequence: CASSMVAGGRGEQFF.

The rearrangement links TRBV5-6 to TRBJ2-2; D might be TRBD1 (6 bases). The germline V gene encodes CDR1 SGHDT and CDR2 YYEEEE. The CDR3 runs to 18 residues. The germline V and J ends were trimmed by 2 bases and 7 bases, with 24 bases remaining between them. CDR3 loop: CASSFGGTLRARGGELFF. The DNA for the CDR3 is TGTGCCAGCAGCTTTGGGGGCACCCTCAGGGCGAGGGGCGGGGAGCTGTTTTTT.

The CDR3 loop is CASSKLMNTGELFF. In DNA, the CDR3 is TGCGCCAGCAGCAAACTGATGAACACCGGGGAGCTGTTTTTT. This rearrangement joins TRBV5-1 to TRBJ2-2; D remains unclear. Trimming pared 4 bases from V and 1 base from J, leaving 8 bases between. Germline CDR1 and CDR2: SGHRS and YFSETQ. The CDR3 is made up of 14 amino acids.

As to this clone: One junction end does not reproduce the germline sequence, and a read error may be involved. The rearrangement links TRBV6-5 to TRBJ2-5; D is possibly TRBD1 or TRBD2 (6 bases each). The DNA end is a closer match to TRBJ2-7, so the J assignment may be wrong. CDR3 length: 16 amino acids. From germline, CDR1 is MNHEY and CDR2 SVGAGI. The CDR3 sequence: CASSYSYVGGYYEQYF. The DNA of the CDR3 is TGTGCCAGCAGCTACTCTTACGTAGGGGGGTACTACGAGCAGTACTTC.

The V gene is TRBV28, the J gene TRBJ1-1, with a possible D match to TRBD1 (6 bases). Germline-derived CDR1 and CDR2 are MDHEN and SYDVKM. The V end was cut by 6 bases, the J end by 0 bases, with 17 bases between. This CDR3 is 16 amino acids long. This CDR3 reads CASRPTTGIMNTEAFF. DNA for the CDR3: TGTGCCAGCAGGCCAACCACAGGGATCATGAACACTGAAGCTTTCTTT.

CDR3 loop: CSVVTGLDTEAFF. The DNA for the CDR3 is TGCAGCGTTGTAACAGGGTTGGACACTGAAGCTTTCTTT. The chain employs TRBV29-1 and TRBJ1-1; D is perhaps TRBD1 (6 bases). This CDR3 has 13 amino acids. Germline V CDR1 and CDR2: SQVTM, ANQGSEA. Deletions cut 4 bases from V and 3 bases from J, with 12 bases between. The full variable domain, completed using reference TRBV29-1 and TRBJ1-1, is SAVISQKPSRDICQRGTSLTIQCQVDSQVTMMFWYRQQPGQSLTLIATANQGSEATYESGFVIDKFPISRPNLTFSTLTVSNMSPEDSSIYLCSVVTGLDTEAFFGQGTRLTVV.

The chain carries TRBV5-1 and TRBJ2-1; TRBD2 matches at 7 bases. V was pared by 3 bases and J by 1 base, with 13 bases of the junction left unmatched. Germline CDR1 and CDR2: SGHRS and YFSETQ. The CDR3 contains 18 residues. The CDR3 region is CASSYEAASGRSYNEQFF. In DNA, the CDR3 is TGCGCCAGCAGCTATGAGGCGGCTAGCGGACGGTCCTACAATGAGCAGTTCTTC.

The rearrangement uses TRBV5-4 and TRBJ2-2; 8 bases align to TRBD1. V lost 2 bases and J lost 9; bases outside the gene matches: 12. The CDR3 extends over 16 amino acids. The V gene's germline CDR1 is SGHNT and CDR2 YYREEE (reference sequence). CDR3 region: CASSFSPTGDLRELFF. CDR3 DNA: TGTGCCAGCAGCTTTTCTCCGACAGGGGATTTAAGGGAGCTGTTTTTT.

This clone has only a few counts. The chain uses TRBV4-1 and TRBJ2-2; TRBD2 might be the D (6 bases). The germline CDR1 and CDR2 sequences are MGHRA and YSYEKL. Deletions cut 0 bases from V and 3 bases from J, with 14 bases between. The length of the CDR3 is 17 residues. The CDR3 DNA reads as TGCGCCAGCAGCCAAGATACTAGCTGGCGGGACACCGGGGAGCTGTTTTTT. Translation gives CASSQDTSWRDTGELFF.

This clone was seen a few times. V is TRBV6-1 and J is TRBJ1-3; a possible D gene is TRBD1 (5 bases). Trimming removed 1 base from V and 5 bases from J, with 15 bases in between. Germline V gene sequence: CDR1 MNHNS, CDR2 SASEGT. The CDR3 loop spans 16 amino acids. CDR3 sequence (DNA): TGTGCCAGCAGTGAAGTCGTCAGGGATAACAGAAACACCATATATTTT. Translated, it gives CASSEVVRDNRNTIYF.

The chain joins TRBV4-1 to TRBJ2-1; 10 bases are a match to TRBD2. The CDR3 is 17 residues long. Germline-derived CDR1 and CDR2 are MGHRA and YSYEKL. The junction had 2 bases not matched to a gene; V was cut back by 0 bases and J by 0 bases. DNA of the CDR3: TGCGCCAGCAGCCAAGATCGGACTAGCGGCTCCTACAATGAGCAGTTCTTC. Translated: CASSQDRTSGSYNEQFF.